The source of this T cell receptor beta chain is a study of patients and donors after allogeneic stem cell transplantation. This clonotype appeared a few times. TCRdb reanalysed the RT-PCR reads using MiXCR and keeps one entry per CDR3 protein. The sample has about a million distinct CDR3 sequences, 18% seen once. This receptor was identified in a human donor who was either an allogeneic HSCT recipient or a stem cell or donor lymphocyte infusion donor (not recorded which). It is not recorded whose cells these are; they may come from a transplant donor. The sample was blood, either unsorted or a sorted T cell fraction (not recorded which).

The CDR3 sequence: CATSAGAGYNEQFF. For the CDR3, the DNA is TGTGCCACTTCAGCGGGGGCCGGGTACAATGAGCAGTTCTTC. This chain uses TRBV5-6 with TRBJ2-1; 8 bases map to TRBD2. Germline V gene sequence: CDR1 SGHDT, CDR2 YYEEEE. The CDR3 length is 14 residues. Unmatched junction bases numbered 9, after V lost 9 bases and J lost 4 bases.